This T cell receptor (beta chain) was sequenced for a study of blood T cell repertoires in COVID-19 (dated by TCRdb to 2020 to 2022). With respect to the entire study: Samples covering the acute and convalescent phases of COVID-19 were provided by collaborators in the United States, Italy and Spain. Subjects who had been exposed to COVID-19, were actively infected with it, or had recovered from it provided the deeply sampled blood TCRbeta repertoires that made up the dataset. The prospective study material was composed of cDNA or gDNA derived from T cells, B-cell-depleted T cells, or PBMCs. HLA class I and class II types, where available, came from metadata supplied by the sample provider rather than from assay-based typing. The repertoires were released in a freely available public database meant as a resource for research on the immune response to SARS-CoV-2. Samples were obtained from the ongoing ImmuneRACE study (first 160 participants) and from 1,200 or so subjects provided by 6 global collaborators. The sample metadata nearly always contained a de-identified subject ID, COVID-19 status, age in years and sex.

The paper as a whole reports these results and caveats: How much clinical and demographic metadata was included differed by source and by participant, and the metadata was provided uncurated.

In regard to this clone: No antigen is known for it. No base-level quality is on record; no much larger clone is a single base apart.

The junction shows trimming of 3 bases on V and 6 bases on J, plus 12 bases between the germline ends. Including cysteine and phenylalanine, the CDR3 has 13 amino acids. The entry retains the CDR3 DNA only, 39 bases that are in frame from base 1. Taken from the germline V gene, the CDR1 and CDR2 loops are SGDLS and YYNGEE. A second Seattle source provided samples from volunteer blood donors who had recovered from COVID-19. Collaborating institutions collected whole blood in K2EDTA tubes following their own protocols. For TCRbeta analysis, collaborators shipped samples as frozen whole blood, isolated PBMCs, or DNA extracted from either of those sample types. TCRbeta CDR3 regions were amplified from genomic DNA by means of the immunoSEQ Assay, a bias-controlled multiplex PCR. The authors processed their data as follows. The number of nucleated cells in each sample was estimated from the amplification of reference gene primers within the assay. Sequence reads were collapsed and filtered to measure the absolute abundance of every unique TCRbeta CDR3 rearrangement. For each sample, productive Simpson clonality was calculated by taking the square root of Simpson's diversity index across productive rearrangements. As stored in TCRdb, this immuneACCESS dataset retains in-frame rearrangements with V and J assigned. A fraction of the clones does not appear; measured against another copy, unresolved V genes explain less than half of the discrepancy, and the remainder lacks a known reason. The DNA was the basis for D and trimming; V, J and clone size are from that table. The sample yields roughly 280,000 clones; roughly 90% were counted once. Roughly 2% of the sample is in the top ten clones.

This receptor was obtained from a woman between 45 and 60 years old who had recovered from COVID-19. The chain couples TRBV9 to TRBJ1-1, with the D gene not confidently named. Sequenced: peripheral blood. The DNA sequence is given as TGTGCCAGCAGCGCCCCCGGAGGCTCTGAAGCTTTCTTT. Its translation reads: CASSAPGGSEAFF.